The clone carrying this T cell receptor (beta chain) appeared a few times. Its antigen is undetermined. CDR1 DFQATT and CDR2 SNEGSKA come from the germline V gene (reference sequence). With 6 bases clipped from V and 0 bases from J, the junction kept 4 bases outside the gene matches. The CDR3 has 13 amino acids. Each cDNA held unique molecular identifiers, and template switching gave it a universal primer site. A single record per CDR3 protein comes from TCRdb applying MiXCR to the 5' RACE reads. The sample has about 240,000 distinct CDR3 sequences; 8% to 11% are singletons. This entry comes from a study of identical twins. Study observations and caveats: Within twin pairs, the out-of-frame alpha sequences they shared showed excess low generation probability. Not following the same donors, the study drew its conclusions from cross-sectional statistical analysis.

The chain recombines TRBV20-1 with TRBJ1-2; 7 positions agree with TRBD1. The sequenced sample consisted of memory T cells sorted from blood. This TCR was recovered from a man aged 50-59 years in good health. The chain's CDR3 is CSAGGQANYGYTF. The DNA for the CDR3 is TGCAGTGCGGGAGGACAGGCTAACTATGGCTACACCTTC.